Below are 18 T cell receptor beta chains sequenced from a single sample in a study of T cell clonotyping in hematopoietic cell transplantation. Assay: immunoSEQ multiplex PCR; the TCRdb copy retains only in-frame clones and omits some. The table includes about 15,000 clones, 75% to 90% detected once. The sequenced sample was peripheral blood mononuclear cells. These receptors came from a man between 50 and 59 years old in good health. Some clones in this sample may be carry-over from other donors' samples.

The chain links TRBV15 to TRBJ1-5, with 10 positions matching TRBD1. V lost 7 bases to trimming and J lost 3 bases; unmatched junction nucleotides: 6. Germline V gene data show CDR1 as LNHNV and CDR2 as YYDKDF (reference sequence). The CDR3 spans 15 residues. The CDR3 DNA follows: TGTGCCACCACCCGGGACAGGGGAAACAATCAGCCCCAGCATTTT. This encodes CATTRDRGNNQPQHF.

The genes are TRBV25-1 and TRBJ2-3, with D possibly being TRBD2 (5 bases). Germline loops: CDR1 MGHDK, CDR2 SYGVNS. V was clipped by 5 bases and J by 5 bases, with 11 bases between them. The CDR3 is made up of 13 amino acids. The CDR3 nucleotides read TGTGCCAGCAGTCGAGGGTTGAAAGATACGCAGTATTTT. Protein sequence: CASSRGLKDTQYF.

The CDR3 reads CASSLFGRWETQYF. The CDR3, as DNA: TGCGCCAGCAGCTTATTCGGGCGGTGGGAGACCCAGTACTTC. V usage is TRBV5-1 and J usage is TRBJ2-5; D not resolved. Per the germline V gene, CDR1 is SGHRS and CDR2 is YFSETQ. Trimming cost V 2 bases and J 5 bases, with 13 bases left between them. This CDR3 is 14 amino acids long.

This clone was counted a single time. The V call is TRBV9, the J call TRBJ1-3; D perhaps matches TRBD1 (6 bases). The CDR3 runs 15 residues. Germline V gives CDR1 SGDLS, CDR2 YYNGEE. V lost 3 bases and J lost 2, with 12 bases in between. The CDR3 sequence is CASSEYRAAGNTIYF. The CDR3 DNA reads TGTGCCAGCAGCGAATACAGGGCCGCTGGAAACACCATATATTTT.

The V call is TRBV6-1, the J call TRBJ2-7; D is unclear. Germline V CDR1 and CDR2: MNHNS, SASEGT. Trimming shortened V by 1 base and J by 7 bases, and 11 bases separated the two germline ends. The CDR3 is made up of 13 amino acids. The CDR3 DNA sequence: TGTGCCAGCAGTGAAGGGTGGTCCTGGGAGCAGTACTTC. The encoded protein is CASSEGWSWEQYF.

This clone was counted a few times. This rearrangement joins TRBV15 to TRBJ2-2, with no clear D. CDR3 length: 11 amino acids. Germline CDR1 is LNHNV and CDR2 is YYDKDF (reference sequence). Trimming pared 1 base from V and 8 bases from J, leaving 2 bases between. The CDR3 is CATSRAGELFF. DNA for the CDR3: TGTGCCACCAGCAGAGCTGGGGAGCTGTTTTTT.

V gene TRBV6-6 combines with J gene TRBJ1-2, with D hard to call. The germline V gene has CDR1 MNHNY and CDR2 SVGAGI (reference sequence). This CDR3 is built from 11 residues. V was trimmed by 1 base and J by 7 bases, leaving 4 bases between them. DNA of the CDR3: TGTGCCAGCAGTTACTTGGCTGGCTACACCTTC. Protein: CASSYLAGYTF.

The chain recombines TRBV28 with TRBJ2-7; 10 bases match TRBD2. The ends lost 6 bases at V and 4 bases at J; junction bases unmatched: 9. There are 15 residues in the CDR3. CDR1 and CDR2 from the germline V gene are MDHEN and SYDVKM. The CDR3, as DNA: TGTGCCAGCAGCCAGGCTAGCGGGAGCAGATACGAGCAGTACTTC. Protein sequence: CASSQASGSRYEQYF.

V is TRBV2 and J is TRBJ2-2, with 9 bases that match TRBD2. The CDR3 is 14 residues long. The J segment lost 1 base and the V segment lost 6 bases, leaving 0 bases of the junction unmatched. Germline loops: CDR1 SNHLY, CDR2 FYNNEI. CDR3 nucleotide sequence: TGTGCCAGCAGACTAGCGGGGAACACCGGGGAGCTGTTTTTT. Translation gives CASRLAGNTGELFF.

This clone appeared once. The gene calls are TRBV28 and TRBJ1-5, with D possibly matching TRBD1 (5 bases). CDR3 length: 16 amino acids. The V end lost 5 bases, the J end lost 2 bases, and 16 bases lay between the germline ends. Germline lookup yields CDR1 MDHEN and CDR2 SYDVKM. CDR3: CASSVGTRVGNQPQHF. DNA for the CDR3: TGTGCCAGCAGTGTAGGGACCAGGGTTGGCAATCAGCCCCAGCATTTT.

This chain joins TRBV9 and TRBJ1-5; a possible D gene is TRBD1 (5 bases). CDR3 length: 13 residues. The V end was cut by 3 bases, the J end by 7 bases, with 11 bases between. The germline gives CDR1 SGDLS, CDR2 YYNGEE. CDR3 sequence: CASSESGSQPQHF. DNA for the CDR3: TGTGCCAGCAGCGAGTCAGGGTCCCAGCCCCAGCATTTT.

CDR3 loop: CASGGGGDATDTQYF. CDR3 DNA: TGTGCCAGCGGGGGAGGGGGTGACGCCACAGATACGCAGTATTTT. The rearrangement links TRBV27 to TRBJ2-3, with D perhaps matching TRBD2 (7 bases). The germline V gene has CDR1 MNHEY and CDR2 SMNVEV (reference sequence). Trimming stripped 8 bases from V and 2 bases from J, with 17 bases between. There are 15 residues in the CDR3.

The chain recombines TRBV30 with TRBJ1-1; D not resolved. V gave up 3 bases and J gave up 3 bases, with 11 bases separating them. This CDR3 region has 13 residues. Looked up from germline, CDR1 is GTSNPN and CDR2 is SVGIG (reference sequence). DNA for the CDR3: TGTGCCTGGAGGCCTGAGGGAGACACTGAAGCTTTCTTT. Translating it yields CAWRPEGDTEAFF.

The rearrangement joins TRBV7-2 to TRBJ1-2; D is uncertain. This CDR3 comprises 12 residues. CDR1 and CDR2 (germline): SGHTA, FQGNSA. V was shortened by 0 bases and J by 6 bases, with 5 bases between the two germline ends. In DNA form, the CDR3 reads TGTGCCAGCAGCTTAGCCGGGGATGGCTACACCTTC. Translation: CASSLAGDGYTF.

The chain is built from TRBV27 and TRBJ1-1, with D possibly matching TRBD1 (6 bases). Germline V CDR1 and CDR2: MNHEY, SMNVEV (reference sequence). CDR3 length equals 13 residues. V was cut by 7 bases and J by 8 bases, with 17 bases left in between. As DNA, the CDR3 is TGTGCCAGCAAGGGCCCCTCGACAGGAGAAGCTTTCTTT. Encoded protein: CASKGPSTGEAFF.

The chain uses TRBV2 and TRBJ2-7; perhaps TRBD1 as D (6 bases). Germline V gene data show CDR1 as SNHLY and CDR2 as FYNNEI. The CDR3 extends over 11 amino acids. Trimming left V 11 bases short and J 6 bases short, with 14 bases between. DNA for the CDR3: TGTGCCGCCACAGGGTTCGGCGAGCAGTACTTC. This translates into CAATGFGEQYF.

V gene TRBV6-6 combines with J gene TRBJ1-6; D call uncertain. Germline CDR1 MNHNY, CDR2 SVGAGI (reference sequence). V lost 5 bases and J lost 10, with 18 bases in between. The CDR3 totals 15 residues. CDR3 DNA: TGTGCCAGCAGTCCCAGTGGCGGGGAACGATCACCCCTCCACTTT. It translates to CASSPSGGERSPLHF.

The chain combines TRBV25-1 with TRBJ1-3; the D is unclear. The CDR3 runs 14 residues. Germline V gives CDR1 MGHDK, CDR2 SYGVNS. Trimming took 4 bases from V and 0 from J, leaving 7 bases between them. The CDR3: CASSAFNSGNTIYF. The CDR3 bases are TGTGCCAGCAGTGCCTTCAACTCTGGAAACACCATATATTTT. Together with reference TRBV25-1 and TRBJ1-3, the CDR3 gives the full variable domain: EADIYQTPRYLVIGTGKKITLECSQTMGHDKMYWYQQDPGMELHLIHYSYGVNSTEKGDLSSESTVSRIRTEHFPLTLESARPSHTSQYLCASSAFNSGNTIYFGEGSWLTVV.